The T cell receptor (beta chain) under discussion was sequenced for a study of early T cells in non-severe SARS-CoV-2 infection. Across the study: Bulk RNA from unsorted whole blood was sequenced; chains were unpaired.

Germline loops: CDR1 ENHRY, CDR2 SYGVKD. V lost 10 bases and J 1 base, leaving 8 bases between the germline ends. The CDR3 is 13 amino acids. The protocol attached unique molecular identifiers to individual cDNA molecules. One entry per CDR3 protein results from TCRdb running MiXCR on the 5' RACE reads. The data show about 50,000 distinct CDR3 sequences, approximately 9% seen once. The sample holds a few counts of this clonotype. This TCR derives from an adult who was a healthcare worker with PCR-confirmed SARS-CoV-2 infection or an uninfected control (not recorded which). The chain recombines TRBV10-3 with TRBJ2-6; D remains unclear. The material sequenced was whole blood, taken at baseline. The CDR3 bases are TGTGCCACCACGACTTCTGGGGCCAACGTCCTGACTTTC. Protein sequence: CATTTSGANVLTF.